One sample yielded the 30 T cell receptor beta chains listed below, sequenced in a study of Graves' ophthalmopathy and Graves' hyperthyroidism. Amplified TCR beta CDR3 regions were obtained using RNA transcripts as template. Scientists carried out first-round RT-PCR using HTBI primers and then a second-round multiplex PCR. One entry per CDR3 protein, called by TCRdb with MiXCR from the multiplex PCR reads. The sample shows about 400,000 distinct CDR3 sequences, under 25% of them seen only once. What was sequenced was peripheral blood. The receptors originated from a woman between 18 and 29 years old with stable Graves' hyperthyroidism.

This clonotype turned up a few times. The chain carries TRBV12-3 or TRBV12-4 and TRBJ1-1, with TRBD1 identical over 7 bases. This CDR3 comprises 12 residues. V shed 5 bases, J shed 7 bases, and the junction held 4 bases outside the gene matches. The CDR3 spells CASSKQGIEAFF. CDR3 nucleotide sequence: TGTGCCAGCAGTAAACAGGGGATTGAAGCTTTCTTT.

A remark on this clonotype: The conserved final phenylalanine or tryptophan is absent from the CDR3, which likely points to a read error. The J gene is TRBJ1-1, the V gene TRBV11-1; a weak D match, TRBD1 (5 bases). In germline, CDR1 is SGHAT, CDR2 FQDESV (reference sequence). V was cut by 4 bases and J by 10 bases, with 25 bases left in between. The CDR3 length is 16 residues. Here the CDR3 reads CASSSNPRTGESLAFY. The CDR3, as DNA: TGTGCCAGCAGCTCTAACCCCCGGACGGGGGAATCGCTAGCTTTCTAT.

This clonotype was counted many times. This may be a read error, as it is one base from a much larger clone. The chain carries TRBV6-5 and TRBJ2-5; D ambiguous. This CDR3 has 14 amino acids. CDR1 is MNHEY, CDR2 SVGAGI, per germline. CDR3 sequence reads: CASSYSPRQETKYF. CDR3 sequence (DNA): TGTGCCAGCAGTTACTCGCCTCGACAAGAGACCAAGTACTTC.

This clonotype came up a few times. This chain links TRBV4-1 with TRBJ2-1; the D call may be TRBD1 or TRBD2 (5 bases each). Germline V gene lookup returns CDR1 MGHRA and CDR2 YSYEKL. Trimming shortened V by 1 base and J by 8 bases, and 12 bases separated the two germline ends. The CDR3 is 14 residues long. The CDR3 region has the DNA TGCGCCAGCAGCCAAGCGCTAGCAGGGTATGAGCAGTTCTTC. Its translation: CASSQALAGYEQFF.

This clonotype was detected ten times or more. V usage is TRBV19 and J usage is TRBJ2-2; a possible D gene is TRBD2 (5 bases). Germline CDR1 LNHDA, CDR2 SQIVND (reference sequence). CDR3 length: 13 amino acids. V was cut by 7 bases and J by 5 bases, with 11 bases left in between. Here the CDR3 DNA reads TGTGCCAGTACCGTGAGAGGGACCGGGGAGCTGTTTTTT. This translates into CASTVRGTGELFF.

J is TRBJ2-2 and V is TRBV12-3 or TRBV12-4; 10 bases align to TRBD1. Germline trimming cut 6 bases from V and 5 bases from J; bases unmatched to any gene: 3. The CDR3 covers 14 residues. CDR3 in DNA: TGTGCCAGCAGAACGGACAGGGGGACCGGGGAGCTGTTTTTT. It specifies CASRTDRGTGELFF.

CDR3 sequence reads: CASRLQGARITEAFF. The CDR3 bases are TGTGCCAGCAGATTACAGGGGGCGCGAATCACTGAAGCTTTCTTT. The V call is TRBV3-1, the J call TRBJ1-1; 9 bases line up with TRBD1. V shed 6 bases and J 4 bases; nucleotides not matched to a gene: 9. The CDR3 extends over 15 amino acids. Germline V CDR1 and CDR2: LGHDT, YNNKEL (reference sequence).

This chain links TRBV2 with TRBJ1-2; perhaps TRBD1 as D (6 bases). The ends were cut back, 8 bases at V and 4 bases at J, with 8 bases in the middle. The CDR3 is made up of 11 amino acids. Per germline, CDR1 SNHLY and CDR2 FYNNEI. CDR3 region: CASQGSYGYTF. In nucleotides, the CDR3 is TGTGCCAGCCAGGGGAGCTATGGCTACACCTTC.

This clonotype was counted between two and nine times. V is TRBV6-2 or TRBV6-3 and J is TRBJ2-2; 12 bases line up with TRBD1. CDR3 length: 16 amino acids. The V gene end was trimmed by 1 base and the J gene end by 5 bases; junction bases not matched to a gene: 2. From germline, CDR1 is MNHEY and CDR2 SVGEGT. CDR3 in DNA: TGTGCCAGCAGTTACTGGGACAGGGGGCGGACCGGGGAGCTGTTTTTT. It encodes CASSYWDRGRTGELFF.

This clonotype was observed a handful of times. The genes are TRBV12-3 or TRBV12-4 and TRBJ1-1, with D unclear. The V end lost 1 base, the J end lost 4 bases, and 7 bases lay between the germline ends. The CDR3 has 13 residues. The CDR3 DNA sequence: TGTGCCAGCAGTTTAGGACGAGCCACTGAAGCTTTCTTT. It yields the protein CASSLGRATEAFF.

This clonotype was counted many times. The chain uses TRBV9 and TRBJ1-2; 11 bases line up with TRBD1. The CDR3 is 18 amino acids. Looked up from germline, CDR1 is SGDLS and CDR2 is YYNGEE. Unmatched junction bases numbered 17, after V lost 4 bases and J lost 6 bases. The CDR3 DNA reads TGTGCCAGCAGCACACCCCGTGAAAGGGACAGGGGGTTGCATGGCTACACCTTC. Translated: CASSTPRERDRGLHGYTF. Together with reference TRBV9 and TRBJ1-2, the CDR3 gives the full variable domain: DSGVTQTPKHLITATGQRVTLRCSPRSGDLSVYWYQQSLDQGLQFLIQYYNGEERAKGNILERFSAQQFPDLHSELNLSSLELGDSALYFCASSTPRERDRGLHGYTFGSGTRLTVV.

This clonotype was found many times. The genes are TRBV29-1 and TRBJ2-6, with TRBD1 matching over 8 bases. Germline V lookup: CDR1 SQVTM, CDR2 ANQGSEA. The CDR3 covers 15 residues. V shed 7 bases, J shed 4 bases, and the junction held 9 bases outside the gene matches. CDR3 sequence reads: CSAPTGEGGANVLTF. The CDR3 nucleotides read TGCAGCGCTCCGACAGGGGAAGGGGGGGCCAACGTCCTGACTTTC. Full variable domain (remainder filled in from reference TRBV29-1 and TRBJ2-6): SAVISQKPSRDICQRGTSLTIQCQVDSQVTMMFWYRQQPGQSLTLIATANQGSEATYESGFVIDKFPISRPNLTFSTLTVSNMSPEDSSIYLCSAPTGEGGANVLTFGAGSRLTVL.

This clonotype was picked up many times. This chain links TRBV24-1 with TRBJ2-5; 12 bases are a match to TRBD2. CDR1 is KGHDR and CDR2 is SFDVKD in the germline V gene. V lost 4 bases, J lost 2 bases, and 4 bases stayed unmatched. This CDR3 region has 16 residues. This CDR3 reads CATSDPTSGRQETQYF. The DNA for the CDR3 is TGTGCCACCAGTGACCCGACTAGCGGGAGACAAGAGACCCAGTACTTC.

The chain recombines TRBV12-3 or TRBV12-4 with TRBJ1-1; D gene ambiguous. Trimming took off 1 base at V and 0 bases at J, with 18 bases between the two ends. There are 18 residues in the CDR3. This chain's CDR3 is CASSLVSGPKGMNTEAFF. CDR3 coding DNA: TGTGCCAGCAGTTTAGTCTCGGGCCCCAAGGGTATGAACACTGAAGCTTTCTTT.

The V and J genes are TRBV20-1 and TRBJ1-2; D ambiguous. The V and J ends lost 7 bases and 0 bases respectively, with 12 bases between them. CDR1 and CDR2 (germline): DFQATT, SNEGSKA (reference sequence). This CDR3 is built from 13 residues. The chain's CDR3 is CSVRDGTNYGYTF. The CDR3 bases are TGCAGTGTCAGAGACGGCACTAACTATGGCTACACCTTC.

The chain uses TRBV6-1 and TRBJ2-7, with a weak D call TRBD1 (6 bases). V lost 5 bases, J lost 4 bases, and 15 bases lay in between. Germline V gene data show CDR1 as MNHNS and CDR2 as SASEGT. The CDR3 runs to 14 residues. CDR3 loop: CASSPSGTRYEQYF. DNA of the CDR3: TGTGCCAGCAGTCCCTCCGGGACACGTTACGAGCAGTACTTC.

The chain combines TRBV27 with TRBJ1-2; 9 nucleotides align to TRBD1. CDR3 length: 13 amino acids. CDR1 MNHEY and CDR2 SMNVEV come from the germline V gene (reference sequence). The V segment lost 3 bases and the J segment 8 bases; nucleotides outside the gene matches: 4. CDR3 DNA: TGTGCCAGCAGTTTTGGGACAGGGTCCGGCTACACCTTC. This codes for CASSFGTGSGYTF.

There are many counts of this clonotype. The chain is built from TRBV5-1 and TRBJ2-2, with D possibly being TRBD1 (6 bases). Germline CDR1 reads SGHRS; CDR2 reads YFSETQ. The CDR3 is 15 residues long. With 3 bases removed from V and 3 bases from J, the gap between germline ends came to 12 bases. The CDR3 bases are TGCGCCAGCAGCTCCGGACAGACCTACACCGGGGAGCTGTTTTTT. It yields the protein CASSSGQTYTGELFF.

V is TRBV6-2 or TRBV6-3 and J is TRBJ2-7; perhaps D is TRBD1 or TRBD2 (6 bases each). Germline loops: CDR1 MNHEY, CDR2 SVGEGT. Deletions cut 5 bases from V and 0 bases from J, with 29 bases between. There are 20 residues in the CDR3. DNA of the CDR3: TGTGCCAGCAGTCCCGGAGGTTGGGGGGCCAGTGAGGATTACTCCTACGAGCAGTACTTC. Amino acid sequence: CASSPGGWGASEDYSYEQYF.

This clonotype occurred many times. Compared with germline, one end of the junction differs, possibly owing to a read error. CDR3 bases: TGTGCTAGTGGTTTGGTGCGGGGGAGGGGACACCCGAACATCGGGGAGCTGTTTTTT. Translation: CASGLVRGRGHPNIGELFF. The chain carries TRBV12-5 and TRBJ2-2; a possible D gene is TRBD2 (7 bases). Germline V gives CDR1 LGHNT, CDR2 FRNRAP. The CDR3 contains 19 residues.

Concerning this clonotype: A much more abundant neighbour one base away suggests this may be a read error. The genes are TRBV27 and TRBJ2-7; 10 bases line up with TRBD1. Germline CDR1 is MNHEY and CDR2 is SMNVEV (reference sequence). Unmatched junction bases numbered 4, after V lost 6 bases and J lost 5 bases. This CDR3 has 13 amino acids. The chain's CDR3 is CASRETGGHEQYF. The DNA of the CDR3 is TGTGCCAGCAGGGAGACAGGGGGCCACGAGCAGTACTTC.

This clonotype came up many times. The V gene is TRBV5-1, the J gene TRBJ2-7; TRBD1 matches 10 bases. The CDR3 is 16 residues long. Losses at the gene ends were 1 base for V and 3 bases for J; bases not matched to a gene: 7. The germline CDR1 and CDR2 sequences are SGHRS and YFSETQ. The CDR3 sequence is CASSLSSGTGVYEQYF. The CDR3 nucleotides are TGCGCCAGCAGCTTGAGCTCCGGGACAGGGGTCTACGAGCAGTACTTC.

This clonotype was seen a single time. The DNA of the CDR3 is TGTGCCACCAGTGGGGCCGGAGGGGTAGAGGAGACCCAGTACTTC. Amino acids: CATSGAGGVEETQYF. The chain recombines TRBV24-1 with TRBJ2-5; TRBD2 is a possible D gene (6 bases). Trimming left V 5 bases short and J 5 bases short, with 17 bases between. CDR1 is KGHDR, CDR2 SFDVKD, per germline. This CDR3 contains 15 residues.

V is TRBV3-1 and J is TRBJ2-7; TRBD2 matches 9 bases. J was trimmed by 0 bases and V by 8 bases; bases with no gene match: 2. The CDR3 spans 13 residues. Germline V CDR1 and CDR2: LGHDT, YNNKEL (reference sequence). The CDR3 reads CASQAGGSYEQYF. The CDR3 DNA reads TGTGCCAGCCAAGCGGGAGGCTCCTACGAGCAGTACTTC.

This clonotype was detected ten times or more. This chain joins TRBV18 and TRBJ2-7; possible D gene TRBD1, 6 bases. Germline V gene lookup returns CDR1 KGHSH and CDR2 LQKENI. The CDR3 length is 15 residues. The V end was cut by 3 bases, the J end by 2 bases, with 14 bases between. For the CDR3, the DNA is TGTGCCAGCTCACCTCGTCGGGACACCACCTACGAGCAGTACTTC. Translated, it gives CASSPRRDTTYEQYF.

The chain employs TRBV7-2 and TRBJ2-5; 8 nucleotides match TRBD2. Trimming cost V 5 bases and J 8 bases; bases outside gene matches: 10. The CDR3 loop spans 14 amino acids. Germline V lookup: CDR1 SGHTA, CDR2 FQGNSA. In DNA form, the CDR3 reads TGTGCCAGCAGCACAGATAGCGGGATCGCTACCCAGTACTTC. Protein: CASSTDSGIATQYF.

This clonotype showed up many times. V usage is TRBV3-1 and J usage is TRBJ1-2; TRBD1 might be the D (5 bases). CDR3 length: 13 residues. Germline lookup yields CDR1 LGHDT and CDR2 YNNKEL (reference sequence). Trimming stripped 5 bases from V and 5 bases from J, with 12 bases between. In DNA, the CDR3 is TGTGCCAGCAGCAAACAGGATAGGTATGGCTACACCTTC. Amino acids: CASSKQDRYGYTF. The full variable domain, in which reference TRBV3-1 and TRBJ1-2 provide the parts outside the CDR3, is DTAVSQTPKYLVTQMGNDKSIKCEQNLGHDTMYWYKQDSKKFLKIMFSYNNKELIINETVPNRFSPKSPDKAHLNLHINSLELGDSAVYFCASSKQDRYGYTFGSGTRLTVV.

The chain links TRBV6-2 or TRBV6-3 to TRBJ2-7; TRBD2 matches 12 bases. Looked up from germline, CDR1 is MNHEY and CDR2 is SVGEGT. The CDR3 has 14 residues. V gave up 8 bases and J gave up 3 bases; unmatched junction bases: 5. The chain's CDR3 is CASRPSGGVYEQYF. In nucleotides, the CDR3 is TGTGCCAGCCGGCCTAGCGGGGGGGTCTACGAGCAGTACTTC.

CDR3 DNA sequence: TGTGCCAGCAGCCAGCGTCTAGCGGCGTACCAAGAGACCCAGTACTTC. Protein product: CASSQRLAAYQETQYF. V and J are TRBV3-1 and TRBJ2-5, with 7 bases identical to TRBD2. V dropped 3 bases and J dropped 0; count of bases not matched to a gene: 7. The germline CDR1 and CDR2 sequences are LGHDT and YNNKEL (reference sequence). The length of the CDR3 is 16 residues.

This clonotype was counted many times. The V and J genes are TRBV19 and TRBJ2-7; D unresolved. The germline CDR1 and CDR2 sequences are LNHDA and SQIVND (reference sequence). The CDR3 runs 11 residues. Trimming stripped 8 bases from V and 7 bases from J, with 12 bases between. CDR3 coding DNA: TGTGCCAGTGGAAACCAAGAGGAGCAGTACTTC. Its translation is CASGNQEEQYF. Using reference TRBV19 and TRBJ2-7 for the parts outside the CDR3, the full variable domain is DGGITQSPKYLFRKEGQNVTLSCEQNLNHDAMYWYRQDPGQGLRLIYYSQIVNDFQKGDIAEGYSVSREKKESFPLTVTSAQKNPTAFYLCASGNQEEQYFGPGTRLTVT.